This passage covers 18 T cell receptor beta chains from one sample sequenced in a study of early T cells in non-severe SARS-CoV-2 infection. TCRdb re-called the 5' RACE reads through MiXCR, storing one row per CDR3 protein. Of 63,000 or so distinct CDR3 sequences in the sample, 9.5% to 12% are singletons; the top ten hold 5% to 7%. The sample in question was whole blood, obtained at baseline. The receptor source for this set is an adult who was a healthcare worker with PCR-confirmed SARS-CoV-2 infection or an uninfected control (not recorded which).

This clonotype was recorded many times. The chain links TRBV7-3 to TRBJ2-1, with unresolved D. Germline assignment: CDR1 SGHTA and CDR2 FQGTGA. This CDR3 is built from 13 residues. The V end lost 11 bases, the J end lost 3 bases, and 14 bases lay between the germline ends. In DNA, the CDR3 is TGTGCCGAACACCCTGCGGACTACAATGAGCAGTTCTTC. Residues: CAEHPADYNEQFF. Drawing the rest from reference TRBV7-3 and TRBJ2-1, the complete variable domain is GAGVSQTPSNKVTEKGKYVELRCDPISGHTALYWYRQSLGQGPEFLIYFQGTGAADDSGLPNDRFFAVRPEGSVSTLKIQRTERGDSAVYLCAEHPADYNEQFFGPGTRLTVL.

There are many counts of this clonotype. The chain links TRBV7-2 to TRBJ2-7; possible D gene TRBD2, 6 bases. V gave up 6 bases and J gave up 5 bases, with 23 bases separating them. The CDR3 loop spans 16 amino acids. Looked up from germline, CDR1 is SGHTA and CDR2 is FQGNSA. CDR3: CASRELVGGKYDEQYF. The CDR3 DNA reads as TGTGCCAGCAGGGAGCTCGTGGGCGGGAAGTATGACGAGCAGTACTTC.

The rearrangement joins TRBV6-6 to TRBJ1-2; the D is unclear. V was shortened by 2 bases and J by 4 bases, with 2 bases between the two germline ends. The CDR3 has 11 residues. CDR1 and CDR2 from the germline V gene are MNHNY and SVGAGI (reference sequence). The CDR3 region is CASSYRYGYTF. The CDR3, as DNA: TGTGCCAGCAGTTACCGCTATGGCTACACCTTC.

This clonotype was seen at least ten times. CDR3 nucleotide sequence: TGCGCCAGCAGCTCGGTGGGCGGCACTGAAGCTTTCTTT. Translation gives CASSSVGGTEAFF. The rearrangement links TRBV5-1 to TRBJ1-1; D unresolved. The CDR3 consists of 13 residues. V was shortened by 3 bases and J by 4 bases, with 10 bases between the two germline ends. Germline CDR1 is SGHRS and CDR2 is YFSETQ.

This clonotype was counted many times. The V call is TRBV12-3 or TRBV12-4, the J call TRBJ1-1; a weak D match, TRBD1 (6 bases). This CDR3 has 13 amino acids. V was clipped by 7 bases and J by 1 base, with 10 bases between them. The CDR3 protein is CASKTQGNTEAFF. In nucleotides, the CDR3 is TGTGCCAGCAAAACACAGGGGAACACTGAAGCTTTCTTT.

The V call is TRBV4-2, the J call TRBJ2-3; 8 bases are shared with TRBD2. Germline assignment: CDR1 LGHNA and CDR2 YNFKEQ. With 2 bases clipped from V and 5 bases from J, the junction kept 12 bases outside the gene matches. The CDR3 length is 17 residues. The CDR3 loop reads CASSQSSGGAGGDTQYF. In DNA, the CDR3 is TGTGCCAGCAGCCAATCATCCGGGGGGGCCGGGGGAGATACGCAGTATTTT.

The CDR3 sequence: CAWRDTGTGAYEQYF. The CDR3, as DNA: TGTGCCTGGAGAGACACCGGGACAGGGGCCTACGAGCAGTACTTC. The V and J genes are TRBV30 and TRBJ2-7, with 10 bases fitting TRBD1. Germline V gene lookup returns CDR1 GTSNPN and CDR2 SVGIG (reference sequence). V was pared by 3 bases and J by 2 bases, with 7 bases of the junction left unmatched. The CDR3 sequence is 15 residues long.

The V call is TRBV19, the J call TRBJ1-6; D is possibly TRBD1 (6 bases). Per the germline V gene, CDR1 is LNHDA and CDR2 is SQIVND (reference sequence). This CDR3 has 13 residues. V lost 7 bases and J 7 bases, leaving 11 bases between the germline ends. This CDR3 is CASIGGSNSPLHF. CDR3 nucleotides: TGTGCCAGTATAGGGGGGAGCAATTCACCCCTCCACTTT.

This chain links TRBV20-1 with TRBJ2-7, with 10 bases matching TRBD2. V lost 4 bases and J lost 4; bases outside the gene matches: 7. CDR3 length: 14 residues. Germline lookup yields CDR1 DFQATT and CDR2 SNEGSKA (reference sequence). The CDR3 DNA follows: TGCAGTGCTACACTAGCGGGAATCCCTTACGAGCAGTACTTC. This encodes CSATLAGIPYEQYF.

This clonotype was seen repeatedly, ten times or more. This sequence joins TRBV10-3 and TRBJ2-3, with D unclear. CDR3 size: 15 residues. V lost 0 bases and J 2 bases, leaving 9 bases between the germline ends. The germline V gene encodes CDR1 ENHRY and CDR2 SYGVKD. The chain's CDR3 is CAISESTADTDTQYF. CDR3 in DNA: TGTGCCATCAGTGAGTCGACGGCTGACACAGATACGCAGTATTTT.

In this sample, this clonotype turned up a few times. The DNA of the CDR3 is TGTGCCAGCAGTTCCGGCTTGGCAGCTTACGAGCAGTACTTC. The encoded protein is CASSSGLAAYEQYF. The genes are TRBV6-5 and TRBJ2-7; D unclear. V was shortened by 4 bases and J by 4 bases, with 14 bases between the two germline ends. Looked up from germline, CDR1 is MNHEY and CDR2 is SVGAGI. The CDR3 contains 14 residues.

This clonotype has just a few counts. The chain employs TRBV7-3 and TRBJ1-6; TRBD1 is a possible D gene (6 bases). Germline loops: CDR1 SGHTA, CDR2 FQGTGA. This CDR3 contains 15 residues. Trimming took off 2 bases at V and 10 bases at J, with 15 bases between the two ends. The CDR3 nucleotides are TGTGCCAGCAGCTTACAGGGGTCCGGGCGGTCACCCCTCCACTTT. Residues: CASSLQGSGRSPLHF. Together with reference TRBV7-3 and TRBJ1-6, the CDR3 gives the full variable domain: GAGVSQTPSNKVTEKGKYVELRCDPISGHTALYWYRQSLGQGPEFLIYFQGTGAADDSGLPNDRFFAVRPEGSVSTLKIQRTERGDSAVYLCASSLQGSGRSPLHFGNGTRLTVT.

There are many counts of this clonotype. CDR3 loop: CASSASGRAYEQYF. The CDR3 DNA is TGCGCCAGCAGCGCTAGCGGGAGAGCCTACGAGCAGTACTTC. The chain has TRBV4-1 and TRBJ2-7; the match to TRBD2 covers 10 bases. CDR3 size: 14 residues. Trimming removed 5 bases from V and 2 bases from J; junction bases left unmatched: 3. Germline V lookup: CDR1 MGHRA, CDR2 YSYEKL.

The rearrangement links TRBV6-2 or TRBV6-3 to TRBJ2-1; D might be TRBD2 (6 bases). V gave up 8 bases and J gave up 2 bases, with 13 bases separating them. CDR1 MNHEY and CDR2 SVGEGT come from the germline V gene. The CDR3 sequence is 14 residues long. The CDR3 coding sequence is TGTGCCAGCTGGCGGGAAGGGGCCTACAATGAGCAGTTCTTC. Translated: CASWREGAYNEQFF.

V usage is TRBV20-1 and J usage is TRBJ2-7; D gene ambiguous. Trimming left V 3 bases short and J 3 bases short, with 9 bases between. CDR1 DFQATT and CDR2 SNEGSKA come from the germline V gene (reference sequence). The CDR3 is 12 amino acids. CDR3 nucleotides: TGCAGTGCTAGTGAATCGGTCTACGAGCAGTACTTC. This translates into CSASESVYEQYF.

This clonotype was seen a few times. The chain has TRBV20-1 and TRBJ2-3, with 10 bases that match TRBD2. This CDR3 is 15 amino acids long. Unmatched junction bases numbered 3, after V lost 0 bases and J lost 3 bases. The germline V gene encodes CDR1 DFQATT and CDR2 SNEGSKA (reference sequence). This CDR3 is CSARDTSGTTDTQYF. The CDR3 region has the DNA TGCAGTGCTAGAGACACTAGCGGGACGACAGATACGCAGTATTTT.

This sequence joins TRBV11-2 and TRBJ2-7; tentatively, D is TRBD1 (5 bases). This CDR3 is 13 amino acids long. Looked up from germline, CDR1 is SGHAT and CDR2 is FQNNGV. Trimming removed 9 bases from V and 1 base from J, with 13 bases in between. The chain's CDR3 is CASRGLTSYEQYF. For the CDR3, the DNA is TGTGCCAGTAGGGGCTTAACATCCTACGAGCAGTACTTC.

This clonotype appeared a few times. The genes are TRBV6-1 and TRBJ1-2, with D tentatively TRBD1 (5 bases). Germline values: CDR1 MNHNS, CDR2 SASEGT. Trimming took off 5 bases at V and 2 bases at J, with 18 bases between the two ends. CDR3 size: 16 residues. As DNA, the CDR3 is TGTGCCAGCAGTAAGGGGTCCGGGTCAGTCAACTATGGCTACACCTTC. Amino acids: CASSKGSGSVNYGYTF.